What follows is one T cell receptor beta chain and its context. This sample is part of a study of blood T cell repertoires in COVID-19. There are 16 residues in the CDR3. With 5 bases clipped from V and 4 bases from J, the junction kept 6 bases outside the gene matches. Germline V gene data show CDR1 as MDHEN and CDR2 as SYDVKM. Data came from immunoSEQ multiplex PCR; TCRdb stores just in-frame clones and leaves some out. This table holds about 99,000 clones, roughly nine tenths found once. The receptor's source is a human donor in a cohort sampled during active COVID-19. This rearrangement joins TRBV28 to TRBJ2-1; TRBD1 agrees at 12 bases. The source material was peripheral blood. DNA of the CDR3: TGTGCCAGCAGTCCTACGGGACAGGGGGCTTACAATGAGCAGTTCTTC. This sequence encodes CASSPTGQGAYNEQFF.